The sequence of this TCR beta chain was determined in a study of shared clonotypes between healthy human individuals. As for the study in general: Each donor contributed plates that comprised three CD4 naive, three CD4 memory, two CD8 naive and one CD8 memory.

The CDR3 runs to 11 residues. Per germline, CDR1 MNHEY and CDR2 SVGAGI. V was shortened by 7 bases and J by 3 bases, with 6 bases between the two germline ends. Profiling relied on immunoSEQ multiplex PCR, and the TCRdb table lists in-frame clones only, not all of them. The data show 2 million to 2.5 million clones, roughly 93% seen once. Regarding the study as a whole: Naive CD4 clonotypes overlapped across a few donors at roughly 5.1%. In general, naive subsets displayed greater estimated richness than memory subsets did.

Regarding this clone: As yet, its antigen is unknown.

A CD45RA+ naive subset and a CD45RA-negative memory subset were split from CD4+ cells. V and J are TRBV6-5 and TRBJ1-2, with unresolved D. Specimen: naive CD4+ T cells from PBMCs. Subset meaning: CD45RA+ positively selected. This clonotype was sampled from a man between 18 and 29 years old in good health. Some clones in this sample may be carry-over from other donors' samples. The CDR3 sequence: CASKRDYGYTF. The DNA of the CDR3 is TGTGCCAGCAAACGGGACTATGGCTACACCTTC.